What follows is one TCR beta chain and its context. The V end lost 5 bases, the J end lost 7 bases, and 21 bases lay between the germline ends. This CDR3 region has 16 residues. Germline V gene data show CDR1 as LNHDA and CDR2 as SQIVND (reference sequence). TCRdb keeps only in-frame clones here, not all; method: immunoSEQ multiplex PCR. The profile shows some 210,000 clones, more than 70% of them singletons. These data are taken from a study of blood T cell repertoires in COVID-19. The chain joins TRBV19 to TRBJ2-1, with a possible D match to TRBD2 (6 bases). This TCR derives from a woman in her forties who had recovered from COVID-19. Material for sequencing was peripheral blood. CDR3 in amino acids: CASSLRGSGRGNEQFF. The DNA for the CDR3 is TGTGCCAGTAGTTTAAGGGGATCCGGGAGAGGAAATGAGCAGTTCTTC.